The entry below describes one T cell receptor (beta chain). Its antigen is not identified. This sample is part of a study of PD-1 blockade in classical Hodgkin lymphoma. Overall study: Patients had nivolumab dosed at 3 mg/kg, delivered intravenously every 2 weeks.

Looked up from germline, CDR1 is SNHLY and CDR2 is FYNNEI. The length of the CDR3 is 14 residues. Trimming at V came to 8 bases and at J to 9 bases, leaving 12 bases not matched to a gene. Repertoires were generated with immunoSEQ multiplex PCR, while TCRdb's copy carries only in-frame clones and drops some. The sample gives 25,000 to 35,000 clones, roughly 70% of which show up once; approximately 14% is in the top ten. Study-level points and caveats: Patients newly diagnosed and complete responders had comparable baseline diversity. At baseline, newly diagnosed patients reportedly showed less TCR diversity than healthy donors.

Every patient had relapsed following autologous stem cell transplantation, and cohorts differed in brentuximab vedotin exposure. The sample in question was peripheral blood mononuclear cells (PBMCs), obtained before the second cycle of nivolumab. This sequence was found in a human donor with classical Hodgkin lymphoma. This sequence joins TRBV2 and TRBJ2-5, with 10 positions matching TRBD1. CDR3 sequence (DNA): TGTGCCAGCCGGGACAGGGGTCGCCCAGCGGCCCAGTACTTC. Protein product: CASRDRGRPAAQYF.